This T cell receptor beta chain emerged from a study of blood T cell repertoires in COVID-19. Germline loops: CDR1 DFQATT, CDR2 SNEGSKA (reference sequence). With 3 bases clipped from V and 5 bases from J, the junction kept 12 bases outside the gene matches. This CDR3 has 16 residues. Profiling relied on immunoSEQ multiplex PCR, and the TCRdb table lists in-frame clones only, not all of them. The table lists some 230,000 clones, roughly 84% of them singletons. This TCR was sampled from a man between 35 and 55 years old with acute or convalescent COVID-19. The chain is built from TRBV20-1 and TRBJ2-3; 9 nucleotides align to TRBD2. Sequencing used peripheral blood. This chain's CDR3 is CSASGSGGTKGDTQYF. CDR3 nucleotides: TGCAGTGCTAGTGGTAGCGGGGGAACAAAAGGAGATACGCAGTATTTT.